This T cell receptor beta chain came from a study of post-analysis software for immune sequencing data. About the study: Relapsing-remitting, secondary progressive and progressive-relapsing courses of multiple sclerosis were included. Study results and caveats: Among a few TRBV segments more frequent in patients than controls were TRBV5-6, TRBV5-1 and TRBV20-1.

Germline V gene sequence: CDR1 DFQATT, CDR2 SNEGSKA (reference sequence). Trimming shortened V by 0 bases and J by 2 bases, and 17 bases separated the two germline ends. The CDR3 loop spans 17 amino acids. Tagging with unique molecular identifiers was a feature of the TCR beta cDNA libraries. TCRdb fed the PCR reads into MiXCR, producing one record per CDR3 protein. Of approximately 730,000 distinct CDR3 sequences detected, about 32% appear once; the ten largest clones hold around 0.56%. About this clonotype itself: What it recognizes is unknown.

This sequence originates from a girl aged 10-17 years with multiple sclerosis. This sequence joins TRBV20-1 and TRBJ1-5, with D unresolved. The specimen was blood. CDR3 DNA sequence: TGCAGTGCTAGAGATGTCGTCGGTCGGTCTGGCAATCAGCCCCAGCATTTT. Encoded protein: CSARDVVGRSGNQPQHF.